This T cell receptor (beta chain) was sequenced during a study of T-cell reconstitution after alpha-beta-depleted transplantation in children. This clonotype was counted between two and nine times. Unique molecular identifiers were incorporated when the TCRbeta library was constructed. TCRdb passed the PCR reads through MiXCR, listing each CDR3 protein once. The repertoire has hundreds of thousands of distinct CDR3 sequences, about 14% of them found once; the top ten carry approximately 4.2%. The V gene lost 3 bases and the J gene lost 1 base, with 12 bases spanning the gap. CDR1 is SEHNR, CDR2 FQNEAQ, per germline (reference sequence). The CDR3 extends over 15 amino acids.

The sequence derives from a human donor who donated a stem cell graft to a child with Fanconi anemia. The rearrangement uses TRBV7-9 and TRBJ2-5, with D hard to call. The material sequenced was PBMCs, taken from the stem cell graft. The CDR3 nucleotides read TGTGCCAGCAGCTTCGTGGTAGGAATCCAAGAGACCCAGTACTTC. Translation: CASSFVVGIQETQYF.